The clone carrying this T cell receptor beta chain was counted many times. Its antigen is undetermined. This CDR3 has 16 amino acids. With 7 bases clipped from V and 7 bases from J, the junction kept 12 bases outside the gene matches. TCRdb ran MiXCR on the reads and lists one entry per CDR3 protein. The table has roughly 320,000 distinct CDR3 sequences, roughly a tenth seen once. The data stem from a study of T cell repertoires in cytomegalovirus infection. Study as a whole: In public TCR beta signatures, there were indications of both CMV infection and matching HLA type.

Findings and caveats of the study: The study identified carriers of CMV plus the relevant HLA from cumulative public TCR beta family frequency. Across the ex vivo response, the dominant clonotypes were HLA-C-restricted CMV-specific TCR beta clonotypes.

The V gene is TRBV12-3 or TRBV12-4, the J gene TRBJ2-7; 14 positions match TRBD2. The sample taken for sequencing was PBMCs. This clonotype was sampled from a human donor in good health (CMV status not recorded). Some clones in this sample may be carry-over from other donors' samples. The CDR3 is CASKTGLAGGGGEQYV. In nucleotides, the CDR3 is TGTGCCAGCAAAACTGGACTAGCGGGGGGCGGTGGGGAGCAGTACGTC.